Listed here are 29 T cell receptor beta chains from one sample, sequenced in a study of shared clonotypes between healthy human individuals. Libraries were prepared by immunoSEQ multiplex PCR; TCRdb keeps only in-frame clonotypes and omits some of them. This sample yields about 2,100,000 clones, of which approximately 94% are seen a single time; 1.5% to 2% belongs to the top ten. Terminally differentiated effector memory CD45RA+ cells were excluded from the naive CD8 cells, which were CD45RO-negative and positively selected for CCR7. Sequencing was carried out using naive CD8+ T cells from PBMCs. The receptors shown here come from a man between 18 and 29 years old in good health. Some clones in this sample may be carry-over from other donors' samples.

This chain's CDR3 is CASKQDRGYEQYF. The CDR3 DNA reads as TGTGCCAGCAAACAGGACAGGGGTTACGAGCAGTACTTC. This rearrangement joins TRBV27 to TRBJ2-7; 9 bases align to TRBD1. Trimming cost V 7 bases and J 4 bases; bases outside gene matches: 5. This CDR3 has 13 amino acids. Germline CDR1 and CDR2: MNHEY and SMNVEV (reference sequence).

Notes on this clone: The sample carries other DNA sequences with the same CDR3. This sequence joins TRBV28 and TRBJ1-1; D is unresolved. Germline CDR1 is MDHEN and CDR2 is SYDVKM. The CDR3 runs 13 residues. V was cut by 5 bases and J by 0 bases, with 7 bases left in between. The CDR3 region has the DNA TGTGCCAGCAGTCTTGACTTGAACACTGAAGCTTTCTTT. Translating gives CASSLDLNTEAFF. The full variable domain, completed using reference TRBV28 and TRBJ1-1, is DVKVTQSSRYLVKRTGEKVFLECVQDMDHENMFWYRQDPGLGLRLIYFSYDVKMKEKGDIPEGYSVSREKKERFSLILESASTNQTSMYLCASSLDLNTEAFFGQGTRLTVV.

This chain uses TRBV5-8 with TRBJ1-1; D not certain. The CDR3 is made up of 15 amino acids. The V end was cut by 6 bases, the J end by 4 bases, with 19 bases between. Germline CDR1 and CDR2: SGHTS and YDEGEE. CDR3 bases: TGTGCCAGCACCCCGCGGGCACCAAGGTCCACTGAAGCTTTCTTT. Translation gives CASTPRAPRSTEAFF. Full variable domain (missing parts from reference TRBV5-8 and TRBJ1-1): EAGVTQSPTHLIKTRGQQATLRCSPISGHTSVYWYQQALGLGLQFLLWYDEGEERNRGNFPPRFSGRQFPNYSSELNVNALELEDSALYLCASTPRAPRSTEAFFGQGTRLTVV.

The chain employs TRBV6-1 and TRBJ2-7; D gene unclear. Germline V gives CDR1 MNHNS, CDR2 SASEGT. This CDR3 has 16 amino acids. The V gene lost 1 base and the J gene lost 0 bases, with 13 bases spanning the gap. The chain's CDR3 is CASSEETNPNSYEQYF. The CDR3, as DNA: TGTGCCAGCAGTGAAGAGACAAACCCTAACTCCTACGAGCAGTACTTC.

This clone was picked up one time. V usage is TRBV27 and J usage is TRBJ2-7; 8 positions agree with TRBD1. Germline assignment: CDR1 MNHEY and CDR2 SMNVEV (reference sequence). This CDR3 has 14 residues. The V gene end was trimmed by 3 bases and the J gene end by 4 bases; junction bases not matched to a gene: 5. The CDR3: CASSLGRGLYEQYF. In DNA form, the CDR3 reads TGTGCCAGCAGTTTGGGCAGGGGGCTATACGAGCAGTACTTC.

The gene calls are TRBV10-1 and TRBJ2-1, with a tentative D call TRBD1 (6 bases). The CDR3 contains 14 residues. V was pared by 6 bases and J by 0 bases, with 9 bases between. Germline CDR1 WNHNN, CDR2 SYGVQD (reference sequence). CDR3 nucleotides: TGCGCCAGCAGCCGGGACAACTCCTACAATGAGCAGTTCTTC. This gives the protein CASSRDNSYNEQFF.

The chain joins TRBV19 to TRBJ2-1; D ambiguous. V lost 6 bases, J lost 5 bases, and 11 bases lay in between. CDR1 LNHDA and CDR2 SQIVND come from the germline V gene (reference sequence). This CDR3 region has 13 residues. CDR3 nucleotides: TGTGCCAGTAGATCATGGGAAAACAATGAGCAGTTCTTC. It codes for CASRSWENNEQFF.

The chain uses TRBV7-9 and TRBJ2-1; 7 bases line up with TRBD2. The CDR3 has 17 residues. CDR1 and CDR2 from the germline V gene are SEHNR and FQNEAQ (reference sequence). The V gene end was trimmed by 11 bases and the J gene end by 1 base; junction bases not matched to a gene: 17. The CDR3, as DNA: TGTGCCTCCACGGGAGTTAGCGGGCCGGTTTCCTACAATGAGCAGTTCTTC. Its protein product is CASTGVSGPVSYNEQFF.

This chain connects TRBV7-9 to TRBJ2-1; the D is unclear. Trimming shortened V by 6 bases and J by 4 bases, and 10 bases separated the two germline ends. Germline V gene lookup returns CDR1 SEHNR and CDR2 FQNEAQ (reference sequence). The CDR3 sequence is 13 residues long. For the CDR3, the DNA is TGTGCCAGCAGTGGCTCCGAATACAATGAGCAGTTCTTC. This translates into CASSGSEYNEQFF.

The gene calls are TRBV10-3 and TRBJ1-3; D remains unclear. The CDR3 is made up of 16 amino acids. V was pared by 0 bases and J by 2 bases, with 11 bases between. Germline lookup yields CDR1 ENHRY and CDR2 SYGVKD. Here the CDR3 reads CAISESKYTAGNTIYF. The CDR3 DNA sequence: TGTGCCATCAGTGAGTCAAAATATACAGCTGGAAACACCATATATTTT.

In its sample, this clone was seen once. V usage is TRBV27 and J usage is TRBJ2-7; 8 nucleotides align to TRBD1. The germline CDR1 and CDR2 sequences are MNHEY and SMNVEV (reference sequence). The CDR3 has 14 residues. J gave up 2 bases and V 6 bases, and 6 bases lay outside the gene matches. As DNA, the CDR3 is TGTGCCAGCAGCGGGACAGGATCGGCCTACGAGCAGTACTTC. This translates into CASSGTGSAYEQYF.

The V call is TRBV27, the J call TRBJ2-7, with 7 bases aligning to TRBD2. Germline V gives CDR1 MNHEY, CDR2 SMNVEV (reference sequence). With 8 bases clipped from V and 0 bases from J, the junction kept 7 bases outside the gene matches. CDR3 length: 14 residues. CDR3 residues: CASRVGRPSYEQYF. The DNA for the CDR3 is TGTGCCAGCCGGGTCGGGAGGCCCTCCTACGAGCAGTACTTC.

In the case of this clone: This same CDR3 is encoded by further DNA sequences in the sample. V is TRBV6-5 and J is TRBJ1-2; D not resolved. The V end lost 0 bases, the J end lost 8 bases, and 13 bases lay between the germline ends. This CDR3 is 14 amino acids long. Germline loops: CDR1 MNHEY, CDR2 SVGAGI. CDR3 nucleotide sequence: TGTGCCAGCAGTTACTCCGAGGGTTCGGGAGGCTACACCTTC. Its protein product is CASSYSEGSGGYTF.

The chain is built from TRBV5-4 and TRBJ2-2, with D possibly called TRBD1 or TRBD2 (6 bases each). Trimming left V 6 bases short and J 5 bases short, with 23 bases between. The CDR3 sequence is 17 residues long. The germline gives CDR1 SGHNT, CDR2 YYREEE (reference sequence). The CDR3 loop reads CASTEGWGRGATGELFF. DNA for the CDR3: TGTGCCAGCACCGAAGGATGGGGGCGGGGTGCAACCGGGGAGCTGTTTTTT.

CDR3 protein: CASSPHLGTYEQYF. The CDR3 nucleotides are TGTGCCAGCAGTCCGCACCTAGGGACCTACGAGCAGTACTTC. The chain couples TRBV27 to TRBJ2-7, with no clear D. V lost 5 bases, J lost 2 bases, and 13 bases lay in between. The germline V gene encodes CDR1 MNHEY and CDR2 SMNVEV (reference sequence). The CDR3 has 14 amino acids.

The chain combines TRBV29-1 with TRBJ2-1, with no clear D. CDR3 length: 13 amino acids. Germline V gene sequence: CDR1 SQVTM, CDR2 ANQGSEA. The germline V and J ends were trimmed by 2 bases and 4 bases, with 9 bases remaining between them. CDR3 protein: CSVEPPRYNEQFF. In nucleotides, the CDR3 is TGCAGCGTTGAACCCCCGAGATACAATGAGCAGTTCTTC.

This chain joins TRBV27 and TRBJ2-3; 9 positions agree with TRBD2. CDR1 is MNHEY and CDR2 is SMNVEV in the germline V gene (reference sequence). J gave up 2 bases and V 7 bases, and 7 bases lay outside the gene matches. The CDR3 totals 15 residues. CDR3 sequence reads: CASTKLAGFTDTQYF. In nucleotides, the CDR3 is TGTGCCAGCACCAAACTAGCGGGCTTCACAGATACGCAGTATTTT.

The chain employs TRBV4-1 and TRBJ1-5, with 11 bases lining up with TRBD1. Per germline, CDR1 MGHRA and CDR2 YSYEKL. The CDR3 has 19 residues. The V gene end was trimmed by 0 bases and the J gene end by 0 bases; junction bases not matched to a gene: 7. The chain's CDR3 is CASSQDLGTGGYSNQPQHF. The DNA for the CDR3 is TGCGCCAGCAGCCAAGATCTTGGGACAGGGGGGTATAGCAATCAGCCCCAGCATTTT.

Details on this clone: Other DNA sequences of this sample code for an identical CDR3. V and J are TRBV28 and TRBJ2-5; 9 nucleotides line up with TRBD2. The V gene end was trimmed by 3 bases and the J gene end by 0 bases; junction bases not matched to a gene: 5. Germline loops: CDR1 MDHEN, CDR2 SYDVKM. The CDR3 contains 16 residues. CDR3 sequence: CASSLRLAGYQETQYF. In DNA form, the CDR3 reads TGTGCCAGCAGTTTGAGGCTAGCGGGGTACCAAGAGACCCAGTACTTC.

The chain has TRBV7-3 and TRBJ2-1, with D perhaps matching TRBD2 (6 bases). The germline V gene has CDR1 SGHTA and CDR2 FQGTGA. The CDR3 covers 15 residues. Trimming stripped 5 bases from V and 2 bases from J, with 13 bases between. CDR3 nucleotides: TGTGCCAGCAGCCCAACTAGCAATCCCTACAATGAGCAGTTCTTC. This codes for CASSPTSNPYNEQFF. Filled out from reference TRBV7-3 and TRBJ2-1, the complete variable domain reads GAGVSQTPSNKVTEKGKYVELRCDPISGHTALYWYRQSLGQGPEFLIYFQGTGAADDSGLPNDRFFAVRPEGSVSTLKIQRTERGDSAVYLCASSPTSNPYNEQFFGPGTRLTVL.

The J gene is TRBJ2-7, the V gene TRBV9; TRBD2 is a possible D gene (5 bases). Between the trimmed V and J ends, which lost 3 bases and 7 bases, there was a span of 14 bases. The germline gives CDR1 SGDLS, CDR2 YYNGEE. This CDR3 region has 13 residues. The chain's CDR3 is CASSADYPGEQYF. CDR3 bases: TGTGCCAGCAGCGCCGACTATCCCGGAGAGCAGTACTTC.

This clone was detected once. J is TRBJ1-2 and V is TRBV7-2, with 7 positions matching TRBD1. Per germline, CDR1 SGHTA and CDR2 FQGNSA. V lost 5 bases, J lost 9 bases, and 15 bases stayed unmatched. This CDR3 has 15 amino acids. The CDR3 coding sequence is TGTGCCAGCAGCCCCCCTTTTGGGACAGTTAGGAGCTACACCTTC. Translation gives CASSPPFGTVRSYTF.

V is TRBV13 and J is TRBJ1-2, with TRBD1 matching 7 bases. The J segment lost 7 bases and the V segment lost 5 bases, leaving 10 bases of the junction unmatched. This CDR3 is 14 amino acids long. Germline V gene sequence: CDR1 PRHDT, CDR2 FYEKMQ (reference sequence). The CDR3 reads CASSLLSTGFGYTF. CDR3 DNA sequence: TGTGCCAGCAGCCTACTCTCGACAGGGTTTGGCTACACCTTC.

V is TRBV27 and J is TRBJ1-1, with D tentatively TRBD1 (6 bases). With 3 bases removed from V and 0 bases from J, the gap between germline ends came to 11 bases. This CDR3 region has 15 residues. The germline CDR1 and CDR2 sequences are MNHEY and SMNVEV (reference sequence). Here the CDR3 DNA reads TGTGCCAGCAGTTTTTCGGACAGCGTGAACACTGAAGCTTTCTTT. It yields the protein CASSFSDSVNTEAFF.

Details on this clone: At the DNA level, this CDR3 is encoded by other sequences in the same sample as well. The J gene is TRBJ2-7, the V gene TRBV5-4; a weak D match, TRBD2 (5 bases). This CDR3 contains 12 residues. V was trimmed by 0 bases and J by 6 bases, leaving 7 bases between them. Germline CDR1 SGHNT, CDR2 YYREEE (reference sequence). The CDR3 loop is CASSLGGSEQYF. In DNA form, the CDR3 reads TGTGCCAGCAGCTTGGGAGGGAGCGAGCAGTACTTC.

This clone occurred a few times. CDR3 amino acids: CASSDGAEAFF. In nucleotides, the CDR3 is TGCGCCAGCAGTGACGGAGCTGAAGCTTTCTTT. This chain uses TRBV10-1 with TRBJ1-1; D is ambiguous. V was pared by 3 bases and J by 6 bases, with 5 bases between. Germline-derived CDR1 and CDR2 are WNHNN and SYGVQD (reference sequence). CDR3 length equals 11 residues.

V is TRBV28 and J is TRBJ2-2, with a possible D match to TRBD2 (6 bases). Trimming took 4 bases from V and 3 from J, leaving 15 bases between them. The germline CDR1 and CDR2 sequences are MDHEN and SYDVKM. This CDR3 has 16 amino acids. CDR3 in DNA: TGTGCCAGCAGTTCCCTTCGGGAGTTGGACACCGGGGAGCTGTTTTTT. This encodes CASSSLRELDTGELFF.

The rearrangement joins TRBV7-9 to TRBJ2-7, with 10 bases identical to TRBD1. Germline lookup yields CDR1 SEHNR and CDR2 FQNEAQ (reference sequence). This CDR3 has 16 amino acids. V lost 4 bases and J lost 3; bases outside the gene matches: 9. The CDR3 DNA reads as TGTGCCAGCAGCTCCCCAGGGACAGGGGCTTTCTACGAGCAGTACTTC. Translated, it gives CASSSPGTGAFYEQYF.

The CDR3 DNA reads TGCGCCAGCAGCCTCCCCATAGCGGGAGGGCCTTACGAGCAGTACTTC. Translation gives CASSLPIAGGPYEQYF. The chain employs TRBV5-1 and TRBJ2-7, with 11 bases aligning to TRBD2. CDR1 and CDR2 from the germline V gene are SGHRS and YFSETQ. The CDR3 has 16 residues. With 4 bases clipped from V and 4 bases from J, the junction kept 10 bases outside the gene matches.